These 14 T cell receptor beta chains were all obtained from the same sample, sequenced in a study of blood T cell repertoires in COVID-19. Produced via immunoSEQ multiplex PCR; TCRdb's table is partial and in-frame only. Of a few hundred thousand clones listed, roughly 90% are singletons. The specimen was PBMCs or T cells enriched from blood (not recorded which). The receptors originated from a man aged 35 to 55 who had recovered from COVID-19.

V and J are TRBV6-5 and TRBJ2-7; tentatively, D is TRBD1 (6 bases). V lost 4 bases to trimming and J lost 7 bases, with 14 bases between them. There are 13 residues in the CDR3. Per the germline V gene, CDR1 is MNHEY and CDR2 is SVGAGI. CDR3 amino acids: CASSSTGPGEQYF. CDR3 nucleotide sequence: TGTGCCAGCAGTTCAACAGGGCCGGGAGAGCAGTACTTC.

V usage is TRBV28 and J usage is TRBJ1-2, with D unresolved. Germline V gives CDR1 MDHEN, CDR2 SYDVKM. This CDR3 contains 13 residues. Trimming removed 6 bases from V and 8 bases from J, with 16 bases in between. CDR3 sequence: CASRTSPGSGYTF. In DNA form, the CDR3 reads TGTGCCAGCAGAACTAGTCCCGGATCCGGCTACACCTTC.

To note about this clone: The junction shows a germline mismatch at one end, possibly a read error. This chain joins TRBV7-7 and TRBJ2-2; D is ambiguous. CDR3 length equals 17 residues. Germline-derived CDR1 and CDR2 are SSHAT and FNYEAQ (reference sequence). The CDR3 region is CASSLAGSEINTGELFF. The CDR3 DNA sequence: TGTGCTAGCAGCTTGGCCGGGTCCGAAATCAACACCGGGGAGCTGTTTTTT.

The CDR3 reads CASSPREGRADTEAFF. Here the CDR3 DNA reads TGCGCCAGCAGCCCCCGGGAGGGTAGAGCCGACACTGAAGCTTTCTTT. The chain links TRBV4-1 to TRBJ1-1, with D uncertain. CDR3 length equals 16 residues. The germline V gene has CDR1 MGHRA and CDR2 YSYEKL. The V and J ends lost 4 bases and 3 bases respectively, with 18 bases between them.

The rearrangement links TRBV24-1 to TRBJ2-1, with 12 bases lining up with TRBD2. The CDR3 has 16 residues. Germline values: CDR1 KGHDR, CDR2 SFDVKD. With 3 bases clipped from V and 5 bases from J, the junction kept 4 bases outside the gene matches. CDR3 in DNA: TGTGCCACCAGTGATCCGGGACTAGCGGGCCACAATGAGCAGTTCTTC. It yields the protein CATSDPGLAGHNEQFF.

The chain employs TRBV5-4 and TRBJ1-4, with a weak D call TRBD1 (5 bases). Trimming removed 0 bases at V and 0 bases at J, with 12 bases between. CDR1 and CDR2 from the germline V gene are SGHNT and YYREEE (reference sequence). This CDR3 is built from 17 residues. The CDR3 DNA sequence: TGTGCCAGCAGCTTGGGGGGCAGCGCTGCAACTAATGAAAAACTGTTTTTT. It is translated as CASSLGGSAATNEKLFF.

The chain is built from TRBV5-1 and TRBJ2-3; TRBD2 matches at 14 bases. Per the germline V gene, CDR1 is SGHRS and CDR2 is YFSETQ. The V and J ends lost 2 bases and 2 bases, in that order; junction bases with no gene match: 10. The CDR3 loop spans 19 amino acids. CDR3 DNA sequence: TGCGCCAGCAGCTTAGAGCGACTAGCGGGGGGGCTTTCCACAGATACGCAGTATTTT. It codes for CASSLERLAGGLSTDTQYF.

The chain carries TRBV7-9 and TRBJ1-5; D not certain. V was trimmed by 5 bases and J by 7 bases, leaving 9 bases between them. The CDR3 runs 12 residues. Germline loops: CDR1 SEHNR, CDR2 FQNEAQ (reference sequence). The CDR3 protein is CASSKTNQPQHF. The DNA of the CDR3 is TGTGCCAGCAGCAAAACTAACCAGCCCCAGCATTTT.

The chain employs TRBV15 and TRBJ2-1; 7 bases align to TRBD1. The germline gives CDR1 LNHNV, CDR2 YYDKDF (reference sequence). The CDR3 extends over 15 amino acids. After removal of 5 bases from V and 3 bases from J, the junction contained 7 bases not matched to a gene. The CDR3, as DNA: TGTGCCACCAGCGTCTCCGGGACAGTCTACAATGAGCAGTTCTTC. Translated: CATSVSGTVYNEQFF.

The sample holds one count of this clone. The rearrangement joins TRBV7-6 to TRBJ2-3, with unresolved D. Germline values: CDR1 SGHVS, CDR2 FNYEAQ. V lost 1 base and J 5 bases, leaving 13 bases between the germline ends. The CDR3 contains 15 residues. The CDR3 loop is CASSLVYSGGDTQYF. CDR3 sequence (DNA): TGTGCCAGCAGCTTAGTTTATTCCGGCGGAGATACGCAGTATTTT.

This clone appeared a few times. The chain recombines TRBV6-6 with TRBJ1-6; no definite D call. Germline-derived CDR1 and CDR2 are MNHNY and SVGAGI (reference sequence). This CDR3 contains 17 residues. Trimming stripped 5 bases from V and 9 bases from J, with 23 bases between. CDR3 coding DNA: TGTGCCAGCAGTCGTACTGCCGGGTTCCCAGACGGTTCACCCCTCCACTTT. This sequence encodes CASSRTAGFPDGSPLHF.

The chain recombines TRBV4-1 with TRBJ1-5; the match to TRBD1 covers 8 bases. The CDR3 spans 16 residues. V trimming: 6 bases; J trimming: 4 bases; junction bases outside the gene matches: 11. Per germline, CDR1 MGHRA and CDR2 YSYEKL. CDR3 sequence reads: CASSPWEDRGNQPQHF. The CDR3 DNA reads TGCGCCAGCAGTCCCTGGGAAGACAGGGGAAATCAGCCCCAGCATTTT.

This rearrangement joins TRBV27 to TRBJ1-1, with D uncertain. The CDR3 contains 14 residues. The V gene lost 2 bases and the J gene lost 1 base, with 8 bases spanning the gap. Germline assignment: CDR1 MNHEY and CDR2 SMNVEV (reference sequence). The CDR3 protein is CASSLRRGNTEAFF. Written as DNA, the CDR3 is TGTGCCAGCAGTTTAAGGAGAGGGAACACTGAAGCTTTCTTT.

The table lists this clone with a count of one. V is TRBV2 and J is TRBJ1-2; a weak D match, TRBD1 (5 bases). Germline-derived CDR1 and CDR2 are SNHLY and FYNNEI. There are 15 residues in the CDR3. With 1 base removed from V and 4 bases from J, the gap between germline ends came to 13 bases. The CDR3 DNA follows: TGTGCCAGCAGTGAAGGGGTAGGGGCTGGCTATGGCTACACCTTC. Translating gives CASSEGVGAGYGYTF.